Presented here are 30 T cell receptor beta chains from one specimen sequenced in a study of response to subunit inactivated influenza vaccine. TCRdb passed the RT-PCR reads through MiXCR, listing each CDR3 protein once. This sample has 500,000 to 550,000 distinct CDR3 sequences, with 20% to 25% found just once. In addition, the sample was reused for a study of T cells expressing NK-cell markers. According to that study: 5'RACE template switching built TCR beta cDNA with unique molecular identifiers.

Material: CD4+ T cells sorted from PBMCs, obtained 12 days after vaccination. The receptors here all came from a man aged 45 to 65 who received an inactivated influenza vaccine.

The chain uses TRBV5-1 and TRBJ1-1; D possibly corresponds to TRBD1 (5 bases). V was pared by 2 bases and J by 7 bases, with 15 bases between. Germline-derived CDR1 and CDR2 are SGHRS and YFSETQ. This CDR3 comprises 14 residues. The CDR3 spells CASSFQSGTFEAFF. Here the CDR3 DNA reads TGCGCCAGCAGCTTCCAATCCGGGACCTTTGAAGCTTTCTTT.

This clonotype was found a few times. The gene calls are TRBV18 and TRBJ1-1; D is possibly TRBD1 (5 bases). Deletions cut 6 bases from V and 7 bases from J, with 15 bases between. The CDR3 spans 13 residues. Germline assignment: CDR1 KGHSH and CDR2 LQKENI. The CDR3 region is CASSLDRKLEAFF. Here the CDR3 DNA reads TGTGCCAGCTCTCTTGACAGAAAACTTGAAGCTTTCTTT.

This clonotype was seen at least ten times. This rearrangement joins TRBV3-1 to TRBJ1-1; D may be TRBD1 (6 bases). Germline CDR1 is LGHDT and CDR2 is YNNKEL (reference sequence). The V end was cut by 2 bases, the J end by 5 bases, with 6 bases between. The CDR3 has 12 amino acids. DNA of the CDR3: TGTGCCAGCAGCCAAAGGGGGACTGAAGCTTTCTTT. Translating it yields CASSQRGTEAFF.

The V call is TRBV2, the J call TRBJ1-6, with 7 bases identical to TRBD1. CDR1 is SNHLY and CDR2 is FYNNEI in the germline V gene. There are 12 residues in the CDR3. V shed 8 bases, J shed 10 bases, and the junction held 5 bases outside the gene matches. The CDR3 loop is CASGQEPSPLHF. The DNA for the CDR3 is TGTGCCAGCGGACAGGAACCATCACCCCTCCACTTT.

This chain uses TRBV5-1 with TRBJ2-3; 11 nucleotides agree with TRBD2. This CDR3 has 20 residues. Germline loops: CDR1 SGHRS, CDR2 YFSETQ. Unmatched junction bases numbered 18, after V lost 4 bases and J lost 2 bases. This CDR3 reads CASSTMMRLAGGQNTDTQYF. CDR3 in DNA: TGCGCCAGCAGCACGATGATGCGTCTAGCGGGAGGCCAAAACACAGATACGCAGTATTTT. The full variable domain, in which reference TRBV5-1 and TRBJ2-3 provide the parts outside the CDR3, is KAGVTQTPRYLIKTRGQQVTLSCSPISGHRSVSWYQQTPGQGLQFLFEYFSETQRNKGNFPGRFSGRQFSNSRSEMNVSTLELGDSALYLCASSTMMRLAGGQNTDTQYFGPGTRLTVL.

This rearrangement joins TRBV11-1 to TRBJ2-5; D tentatively reads TRBD1 or TRBD2 (5 bases each). CDR3 length equals 18 residues. With 1 base removed from V and 5 bases from J, the gap between germline ends came to 23 bases. CDR1 and CDR2 (germline): SGHAT, FQDESV (reference sequence). CDR3 sequence (DNA): TGTGCCAGCAGCTTAGTCTGGGACGGGAAGGTAATGAGCGAGACCCAGTACTTC. Protein product: CASSLVWDGKVMSETQYF.

Many counts were recorded for this clonotype. The germline gene is not matched at one end of the junction; a read error may be the cause. The chain combines TRBV4-3 with TRBJ2-3; 7 nucleotides line up with TRBD2. There are 13 residues in the CDR3. The V gene's germline CDR1 is LGHNA and CDR2 YSLEER. CDR3 amino acids: CASSQARGDTQYF. CDR3 coding DNA: TGTGCCAGCAGCCAAGCGCGGGGGGATACGCAGTATTTT.

This sequence joins TRBV4-2 and TRBJ2-7, with no clear D. The length of the CDR3 is 15 residues. The germline V gene encodes CDR1 LGHNA and CDR2 YNFKEQ. V was pared by 3 bases and J by 2 bases, with 14 bases between. CDR3 in amino acids: CASSHGRTVTYEQYF. CDR3 coding DNA: TGTGCCAGCAGCCACGGACGTACAGTAACCTACGAGCAGTACTTC.

This clonotype was detected a few times. The V gene is TRBV30, the J gene TRBJ1-5; the D gene is possibly TRBD1 (5 bases). Trimming cost V 1 base and J 9 bases, with 10 bases left between them. Per germline, CDR1 GTSNPN and CDR2 SVGIG (reference sequence). There are 12 residues in the CDR3. CDR3 sequence reads: CAWSGQTGPQHF. The CDR3 nucleotides are TGTGCCTGGAGTGGACAGACGGGGCCCCAGCATTTT.

In its sample, this clonotype was seen a few times. The chain couples TRBV3-1 to TRBJ2-1; D gene ambiguous. The CDR3 consists of 10 residues. Germline lookup yields CDR1 LGHDT and CDR2 YNNKEL (reference sequence). The ends were cut back, 11 bases at V and 9 bases at J, with 11 bases in the middle. For the CDR3, the DNA is TGTGCCGCCGGGTCAGTTGAGCAGTTCTTC. Translation gives CAAGSVEQFF.

The rearrangement joins TRBV9 to TRBJ2-7, with 9 nucleotides matching TRBD1. The CDR3 runs 14 residues. Germline V gene data show CDR1 as SGDLS and CDR2 as YYNGEE. After removal of 2 bases from V and 3 bases from J, the junction contained 3 bases not matched to a gene. CDR3 loop: CASSVGQGNYEQYF. The CDR3 DNA is TGTGCCAGCAGCGTGGGACAGGGTAACTACGAGCAGTACTTC. The full variable domain, its missing parts supplied by reference TRBV9 and TRBJ2-7, is DSGVTQTPKHLITATGQRVTLRCSPRSGDLSVYWYQQSLDQGLQFLIQYYNGEERAKGNILERFSAQQFPDLHSELNLSSLELGDSALYFCASSVGQGNYEQYFGPGTRLTVT.

This clonotype was counted only a few times. The rearrangement joins TRBV14 to TRBJ1-1; no firm D call. The CDR3 loop spans 13 amino acids. Germline CDR1 is SGHDN and CDR2 is FVKESK. Trimming shortened V by 1 base and J by 5 bases, and 8 bases separated the two germline ends. This CDR3 reads CASSQALQTEAFF. The CDR3 DNA is TGTGCCAGCAGCCAAGCACTTCAGACTGAAGCTTTCTTT.

This clonotype was seen more than once but under ten times. The chain has TRBV12-3 or TRBV12-4 and TRBJ1-1; D uncertain. V was shortened by 2 bases and J by 5 bases, with 9 bases between the two germline ends. CDR3 length: 13 residues. The CDR3 bases are TGTGCCAGCAGTTTACAGTTGGGTACTGAAGCTTTCTTT. As protein: CASSLQLGTEAFF.

The rearrangement uses TRBV7-8 and TRBJ2-3; 7 bases agree with TRBD2. This CDR3 spans 15 amino acids. J gave up 0 bases and V 2 bases, and 2 bases lay outside the gene matches. Germline lookup yields CDR1 SGHVS and CDR2 FQNEAQ. As DNA, the CDR3 is TGTGCCAGCAGCTTAACTAGCGCTAGCACAGATACGCAGTATTTT. Translated, it gives CASSLTSASTDTQYF.

This clonotype was recorded a few times. The CDR3: CASSDRQANTGELFF. The DNA for the CDR3 is TGCGCCAGCAGCGACCGACAGGCGAACACCGGGGAGCTGTTTTTT. V usage is TRBV4-1 and J usage is TRBJ2-2; tentative D call: TRBD1 (6 bases). This CDR3 is built from 15 residues. Trimming took off 5 bases at V and 0 bases at J, with 10 bases between the two ends. Germline assignment: CDR1 MGHRA and CDR2 YSYEKL.

The rearrangement uses TRBV28 and TRBJ2-1, with TRBD2 identical over 7 bases. V gave up 6 bases and J gave up 1 base; unmatched junction bases: 9. The CDR3 runs to 16 residues. CDR1 MDHEN and CDR2 SYDVKM come from the germline V gene. CDR3 bases: TGTGCCAGCAGAAAAGGGAGGGCCATATCCTACAATGAGCAGTTCTTC. The encoded protein is CASRKGRAISYNEQFF.

This rearrangement joins TRBV19 to TRBJ2-7, with 7 bases matching TRBD2. The length of the CDR3 is 15 residues. V lost 8 bases and J lost 4; bases outside the gene matches: 14. Germline V gives CDR1 LNHDA, CDR2 SQIVND (reference sequence). The CDR3 reads CASGPFGAGEYEQYF. Written as DNA, the CDR3 is TGTGCCAGTGGCCCGTTCGGGGCGGGAGAATACGAGCAGTACTTC.

This clonotype was recorded a few times. V is TRBV4-2 and J is TRBJ2-7, with D possibly being TRBD1 (6 bases). The CDR3 has 16 amino acids. The germline V and J ends were trimmed by 0 bases and 4 bases, with 16 bases remaining between them. Germline V gene sequence: CDR1 LGHNA, CDR2 YNFKEQ. The DNA of the CDR3 is TGTGCCAGCAGCCAAGATCAGTTTAGCAGGGGATACGAGCAGTACTTC. Translated: CASSQDQFSRGYEQYF.

This rearrangement joins TRBV4-3 to TRBJ1-1, with D possibly being TRBD1 (6 bases). Germline assignment: CDR1 LGHNA and CDR2 YSLEER. V dropped 3 bases and J dropped 6 bases, with 11 bases sitting between them. The length of the CDR3 is 13 residues. In DNA, the CDR3 is TGCGCCAGCAGCCAGGAAACAGGGTCTGAAGCTTTCTTT. Translating gives CASSQETGSEAFF.

V is TRBV15 and J is TRBJ2-3; D perhaps matches TRBD1 (6 bases). This CDR3 comprises 15 residues. In germline, CDR1 is LNHNV, CDR2 YYDKDF (reference sequence). V was shortened by 0 bases and J by 1 base, with 8 bases between the two germline ends. The CDR3 DNA reads TGTGCCACCAGCAGAGATTACAGGGGCACAGATACGCAGTATTTT. This translates into CATSRDYRGTDTQYF.

The chain links TRBV12-3 or TRBV12-4 to TRBJ2-2; TRBD2 agrees at 10 bases. This CDR3 comprises 16 residues. V was clipped by 8 bases and J by 4 bases; unmatched bases: 10. CDR3 in amino acids: CASLAQRGGITGELFF. For the CDR3, the DNA is TGTGCCAGCCTGGCCCAGCGGGGGGGCATCACCGGGGAGCTGTTTTTT.

The rearrangement uses TRBV20-1 and TRBJ2-1; 11 nucleotides line up with TRBD2. This CDR3 spans 15 amino acids. Looked up from germline, CDR1 is DFQATT and CDR2 is SNEGSKA (reference sequence). Trimming took 0 bases from V and 7 from J; bases not matched to a gene: 5. The CDR3 here is CSARDLAGGENEQFF. The CDR3 DNA follows: TGCAGTGCTAGAGACTTAGCGGGAGGGGAGAATGAGCAGTTCTTC.

The chain combines TRBV20-1 with TRBJ2-5; D may be TRBD1 (5 bases). V lost 4 bases, J lost 5 bases, and 11 bases lay in between. CDR3 size: 12 residues. The germline CDR1 and CDR2 sequences are DFQATT and SNEGSKA (reference sequence). The CDR3 loop is CSANRGIETQYF. The CDR3, as DNA: TGCAGTGCTAATAGGGGCATTGAGACCCAGTACTTC.

This clonotype was found a few times. J is TRBJ2-1 and V is TRBV5-1; D unclear. CDR1 and CDR2 from the germline V gene are SGHRS and YFSETQ. The CDR3 length is 12 residues. Trimming cost V 0 bases and J 10 bases, with 8 bases left between them. The CDR3 DNA follows: TGCGCCAGCAGCTTGGCCGAACAGGAGCAGTTCTTC. This translates into CASSLAEQEQFF.

This clonotype has at least ten counts. The chain joins TRBV10-2 to TRBJ2-2; 8 bases map to TRBD2. The CDR3 is 14 residues long. Germline V gene data show CDR1 as WSHSY and CDR2 as SAAADI. Unmatched junction bases numbered 8, after V lost 10 bases and J lost 4 bases. The CDR3 loop reads CATRTGGGTGELFF. CDR3 DNA: TGCGCCACCAGGACGGGGGGGGGCACCGGGGAGCTGTTTTTT.

The chain carries TRBV20-1 and TRBJ2-3; no definite D call. CDR1 and CDR2 (germline): DFQATT, SNEGSKA (reference sequence). The V gene lost 0 bases and the J gene lost 6 bases, with 10 bases spanning the gap. This CDR3 has 13 amino acids. The DNA of the CDR3 is TGCAGTGCTAGAGATAGGACCTGGGATACGCAGTATTTT. Translation: CSARDRTWDTQYF.

This clonotype was observed at least ten times. The chain carries TRBV5-1 and TRBJ2-7, with 7 bases lining up with TRBD1. Germline V lookup: CDR1 SGHRS, CDR2 YFSETQ. V was clipped by 3 bases and J by 2 bases; unmatched bases: 5. The length of the CDR3 is 14 residues. This CDR3 is CASSSGQRTYEQYF. DNA of the CDR3: TGCGCCAGCAGCTCGGGACAGAGAACCTACGAGCAGTACTTC.

The table lists this clonotype with a few counts. V gene TRBV7-2 combines with J gene TRBJ2-5, with 10 positions matching TRBD2. The CDR3 runs to 16 residues. The ends lost 0 bases at V and 2 bases at J; junction bases unmatched: 3. Germline V lookup: CDR1 SGHTA, CDR2 FQGNSA. The CDR3 protein is CASSLASGRGQETQYF. The CDR3 DNA is TGTGCCAGCAGCTTAGCGAGCGGGAGGGGGCAAGAGACCCAGTACTTC.

V is TRBV29-1 and J is TRBJ2-1; 11 bases line up with TRBD2. Per the germline V gene, CDR1 is SQVTM and CDR2 is ANQGSEA. This CDR3 contains 14 residues. J lost 3 bases, V lost 6 bases, and 4 bases had no gene match. The chain's CDR3 is CSVQTSGSYNEQFF. CDR3 sequence (DNA): TGCAGCGTGCAAACTAGCGGGAGCTACAATGAGCAGTTCTTC.

The rearrangement joins TRBV20-1 to TRBJ2-3; D unclear. CDR1 is DFQATT, CDR2 SNEGSKA, per germline (reference sequence). The CDR3 extends over 15 amino acids. V lost 2 bases and J lost 4, with 16 bases in between. This CDR3 is CSARLRSTPPDTQYF. The CDR3, as DNA: TGCAGTGCTAGACTTAGGAGTACCCCCCCAGATACGCAGTATTTT.